This T cell receptor beta chain was profiled in a study of CD8 T cells in ankylosing spondylitis. Construction of TCR beta libraries was performed using quantitative 5'-RACE with molecular barcodes. TCRdb re-derived calls from the 5' RACE reads in MiXCR, one entry per CDR3 protein. The sample has 250,000 to 400,000 distinct CDR3 sequences; approximately 10% are singletons. The CDR3 length is 14 residues. The germline V gene encodes CDR1 SQVTM and CDR2 ANQGSEA. Trimming took off 7 bases at V and 9 bases at J, with 22 bases between the two ends. Ten or more counts support this clonotype. Sequenced: blood, either unsorted or a sorted T cell fraction (not recorded which). The V gene is TRBV29-1, the J gene TRBJ2-1; a possible D gene is TRBD1 (6 bases). The clonotype comes from a female donor with ankylosing spondylitis or in good health (not recorded which). CDR3 bases: TGCAGCGCTGTTCAGGACAGCGGTGTCGGTGAGCAGTTCTTC. This codes for CSAVQDSGVGEQFF.